This entry features one TCR beta chain sequence. The antigen is not known. The sample originates from a study of OX40 agonist ivuxolimab in advanced cancers. Study summary: Of mixed ages from about 20 to 85 and averaging about 60 years, the group was almost 85% male. Study results and caveats: Average numbers of expanded clones were greater in CD8+ T cells than in CD4+. Expansion of clones was among the lowest in partial responders at 0.1-3.0 mg/kg.

Method: immunoSEQ multiplex PCR; TCRdb's copy keeps in-frame clones and lacks some. This table holds 75,000 to 100,000 clones, roughly 91% found once. The CDR3 sequence is 12 residues long. Between the trimmed V and J ends, which lost 3 bases and 7 bases, there was a span of 9 bases. Per the germline V gene, CDR1 is ENHRY and CDR2 is SYGVKD. Sequencing used CD4+ or CD8+ T cells sorted from blood, obtained in a trial of the OX40 agonist ivuxolimab. The V and J genes are TRBV10-3 and TRBJ1-2; D unclear. The sequence was obtained from an adult with an advanced solid tumor such as melanoma, head and neck, liver or kidney cancer. CDR3 in amino acids: CAISEERVGYTF. CDR3 nucleotide sequence: TGTGCCATCAGTGAAGAAAGGGTTGGCTACACCTTC.